One and the same sample provided the 21 T cell receptor beta chains below, sequenced in a study of identical twins. TCRdb called the 5' RACE reads again in MiXCR, with one record for every CDR3 protein. Among just over 450,000 distinct CDR3 sequences, 14% were seen once, and the ten largest hold 0.52%. The data were also submitted as part of a second study, on yellow fever vaccine responses in identical twins.

The sample taken for sequencing was CD4+ T cells sorted from blood. The receptors derive from a woman in her late teens or twenties in good health.

This chain connects TRBV27 to TRBJ1-2; D perhaps matches TRBD1 (5 bases). The CDR3 is 14 residues long. Germline V gene lookup returns CDR1 MNHEY and CDR2 SMNVEV (reference sequence). The V end lost 2 bases, the J end lost 0 bases, and 7 bases lay between the germline ends. The CDR3 nucleotides read TGTGCCAGCAGTTTACAGGGTCCTAACTATGGCTACACCTTC. Its translation: CASSLQGPNYGYTF.

In its sample, this clonotype was seen a few times. V is TRBV6-1 and J is TRBJ1-2, with D possibly matching TRBD1 (5 bases). CDR1 and CDR2 from the germline V gene are MNHNS and SASEGT. Trimming took off 4 bases at V and 2 bases at J, with 8 bases between the two ends. CDR3 size: 13 residues. The CDR3 nucleotides read TGTGCCAGCAGTGGCAGACAGAACTATGGCTACACCTTC. Its translation is CASSGRQNYGYTF.

The chain combines TRBV12-3 or TRBV12-4 with TRBJ1-4, with D possibly being TRBD1 (6 bases). Trimming stripped 3 bases from V and 3 bases from J, with 11 bases between. This CDR3 has 15 amino acids. CDR3 in DNA: TGTGCCAGCAGTTTTTTGGGGGCGCCTAATGAAAAACTGTTTTTT. It yields the protein CASSFLGAPNEKLFF.

In this sample, this clonotype turned up a few times. The V gene is TRBV10-3, the J gene TRBJ1-2; weak D call: TRBD1 (6 bases). CDR3 length: 13 residues. Germline CDR1 is ENHRY and CDR2 is SYGVKD. Deletions cut 1 base from V and 6 bases from J, with 9 bases between. In nucleotides, the CDR3 is TGTGCCATCAGTGAGTTACAGGGAAATGGCTACACCTTC. Translating it yields CAISELQGNGYTF.

This chain connects TRBV5-5 to TRBJ1-2; 7 nucleotides line up with TRBD1. V shed 2 bases, J shed 4 bases, and the junction held 2 bases outside the gene matches. CDR3 length: 13 residues. Germline values: CDR1 SGHKS, CDR2 YYEKEE (reference sequence). CDR3: CASSFGTVYGYTF. The DNA of the CDR3 is TGTGCCAGCAGCTTTGGGACAGTCTATGGCTACACCTTC.

Regarding this clonotype: A read error is the likely source, as a far larger clone sits one nucleotide away. This chain connects TRBV7-2 to TRBJ2-7, with D hard to call. CDR1 is SGHTA, CDR2 FQGNSA, per germline. The CDR3 is made up of 11 amino acids. The CDR3 loop reads CASSSSHEQYF. CDR3 coding DNA: TGTGCCAGCAGCTCCTCCCACGAGCAGTACTTC.

The chain carries TRBV7-9 and TRBJ2-3; TRBD2 is a possible D gene (6 bases). From germline, CDR1 is SEHNR and CDR2 FQNEAQ (reference sequence). The CDR3 sequence is 14 residues long. V was pared by 5 bases and J by 4 bases, with 13 bases between. The CDR3 coding sequence is TGTGCCAGCAGCCTCGGGAGTACGGCAGATACGCAGTATTTT. This encodes CASSLGSTADTQYF.

The sample holds a few counts of this clonotype. The chain links TRBV6-2 or TRBV6-3 to TRBJ2-4; 7 bases line up with TRBD2. This CDR3 is built from 13 residues. Trimming took 6 bases from V and 5 from J; bases not matched to a gene: 4. Per germline, CDR1 MNHEY and CDR2 SVGEGT. CDR3 loop: CASSLAVQNIQYF. Here the CDR3 DNA reads TGTGCCAGCAGCCTAGCGGTCCAAAACATTCAGTACTTC.

V gene TRBV9 combines with J gene TRBJ2-7; 9 bases fit TRBD2. The CDR3 is made up of 16 amino acids. Germline V gene lookup returns CDR1 SGDLS and CDR2 YYNGEE. The V segment lost 4 bases and the J segment 4 bases; nucleotides outside the gene matches: 12. CDR3 loop: CASSLGGSGSLYEQYF. The CDR3 coding sequence is TGTGCCAGCAGCCTCGGTGGTAGCGGGAGTCTATACGAGCAGTACTTC.

The chain joins TRBV29-1 to TRBJ2-1; D is unclear. Trimming stripped 4 bases from V and 9 bases from J, with 7 bases between. Germline CDR1 and CDR2: SQVTM and ANQGSEA. The CDR3 consists of 10 residues. The CDR3 region has the DNA TGCAGCGTTGGGGGAACTGAGCAGTTCTTC. This gives the protein CSVGGTEQFF.

Turning to this clonotype: One junction end does not reproduce the germline sequence, and a read error may be involved. The chain is built from TRBV13 and TRBJ2-7; D remains unclear. This CDR3 comprises 12 residues. Germline CDR1 is PRHDT and CDR2 is FYEKMQ (reference sequence). The CDR3: CAGRIGGYEQYF. CDR3 DNA: TGTGCCGGCAGAATAGGCGGCTACGAGCAGTACTTC.

This clonotype was detected a few times. The gene calls are TRBV28 and TRBJ2-5; 9 nucleotides line up with TRBD1. The CDR3 is 15 amino acids. V shed 7 bases, J shed 4 bases, and the junction held 10 bases outside the gene matches. Germline CDR1 MDHEN, CDR2 SYDVKM. The CDR3 loop reads CASITRTGDGETQYF. CDR3 nucleotide sequence: TGTGCCAGCATTACGCGGACAGGGGATGGAGAGACCCAGTACTTC.

The chain carries TRBV6-1 and TRBJ2-5; a possible D gene is TRBD2 (5 bases). Trimming took 5 bases from V and 5 from J, leaving 15 bases between them. The CDR3 contains 14 residues. Germline V gives CDR1 MNHNS, CDR2 SASEGT. CDR3 in amino acids: CASSRPGVPETQYF. The CDR3 DNA reads as TGTGCCAGCAGTCGTCCCGGGGTCCCCGAGACCCAGTACTTC.

The chain joins TRBV6-2 or TRBV6-3 to TRBJ1-5; no reliable D call. Germline CDR1 reads MNHEY; CDR2 reads SVGEGT. This CDR3 spans 15 amino acids. Trimming removed 8 bases at V and 2 bases at J, with 16 bases between. The CDR3 DNA reads TGTGCCAGCCCACGGACCCCAGGCGGCAATCAGCCCCAGCATTTT. It yields the protein CASPRTPGGNQPQHF.

This clonotype occurred many times. An end of the junction does not agree with germline; a read error may underlie this. The chain joins TRBV12-3 or TRBV12-4 to TRBJ2-3; D is perhaps TRBD2 (5 bases). The CDR3 covers 11 residues. The DNA for the CDR3 is TGTGCCAGCAGTTTAAGGAGGCTAGTCGATTTT. Residues: CASSLRRLVDF.

This clonotype was seen a few times. The J gene is TRBJ2-2, the V gene TRBV3-1; D uncertain. V gave up 4 bases and J gave up 7 bases, with 19 bases separating them. The CDR3 sequence is 16 residues long. The V gene's germline CDR1 is LGHDT and CDR2 YNNKEL (reference sequence). The CDR3 region has the DNA TGTGCCAGCAGCCCCGGGCGAAGGTCCGTTGGCGGGGAGCTGTTTTTT. This sequence encodes CASSPGRRSVGGELFF.

This clonotype appeared a few times. The J gene is TRBJ2-3, the V gene TRBV5-1; 8 bases fit TRBD1. The V gene end was trimmed by 4 bases and the J gene end by 0 bases; junction bases not matched to a gene: 4. Per the germline V gene, CDR1 is SGHRS and CDR2 is YFSETQ. CDR3 size: 15 residues. The CDR3 spells CASSKGQASTDTQYF. Written as DNA, the CDR3 is TGCGCCAGCAGCAAGGGACAGGCTAGCACAGATACGCAGTATTTT.

This clonotype was observed many times. This sequence joins TRBV5-5 and TRBJ2-3, with D possibly TRBD2 on 6 matching bases. Trimming took off 4 bases at V and 4 bases at J, with 7 bases between the two ends. In germline, CDR1 is SGHKS, CDR2 YYEKEE (reference sequence). The CDR3 runs 12 residues. The chain's CDR3 is CASSTGADTQYF. CDR3 nucleotides: TGTGCCAGCAGCACGGGGGCAGATACGCAGTATTTT.

The J gene is TRBJ2-1, the V gene TRBV5-1; 9 nucleotides agree with TRBD1. Germline CDR1 and CDR2: SGHRS and YFSETQ. Trimming removed 0 bases from V and 7 bases from J; junction bases left unmatched: 5. The CDR3 runs to 15 residues. The CDR3 nucleotides are TGCGCCAGCAGCTTGGCAGACAGGGGGTTTAATGAGCAGTTCTTC. This encodes CASSLADRGFNEQFF.

The rearrangement uses TRBV5-1 and TRBJ2-7; TRBD1 is a possible D gene (7 bases). Germline V CDR1 and CDR2: SGHRS, YFSETQ. The CDR3 extends over 13 amino acids. V was trimmed by 4 bases and J by 4 bases, leaving 12 bases between them. CDR3 in amino acids: CASSATGRYEQYF. The CDR3 DNA is TGCGCCAGCAGCGCGACAGGGAGGTACGAGCAGTACTTC.

The genes are TRBV20-1 and TRBJ2-1; the D gene could be TRBD1 or TRBD2 (8 bases each). The germline CDR1 and CDR2 sequences are DFQATT and SNEGSKA (reference sequence). The CDR3 runs 14 residues. Trimming stripped 6 bases from V and 10 bases from J, with 22 bases between. CDR3 nucleotides: TGCAGTGCCCCCTCGGACAGGGTAGCGGGAGAGCAGTTCTTC. This sequence encodes CSAPSDRVAGEQFF.